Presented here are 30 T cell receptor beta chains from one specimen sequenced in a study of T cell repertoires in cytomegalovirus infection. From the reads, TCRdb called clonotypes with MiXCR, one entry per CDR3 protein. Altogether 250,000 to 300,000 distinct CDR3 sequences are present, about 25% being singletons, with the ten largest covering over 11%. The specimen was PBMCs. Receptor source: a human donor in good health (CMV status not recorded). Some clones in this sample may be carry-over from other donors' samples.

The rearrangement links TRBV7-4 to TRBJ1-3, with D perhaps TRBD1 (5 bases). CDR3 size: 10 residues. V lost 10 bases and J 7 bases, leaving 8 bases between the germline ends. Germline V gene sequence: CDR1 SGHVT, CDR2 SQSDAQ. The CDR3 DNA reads TGTGCCAAACAGGTTAACACCATATATTTT. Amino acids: CAKQVNTIYF.

The DNA for the CDR3 is TGCGCCAGCAGTTTAAGCTCCTATAATTCACCCCTCCACTTT. Protein product: CASSLSSYNSPLHF. This chain connects TRBV10-2 to TRBJ1-6; D gene ambiguous. The CDR3 has 14 amino acids. Trimming removed 5 bases at V and 0 bases at J, with 5 bases between. Germline CDR1 reads WSHSY; CDR2 reads SAAADI.

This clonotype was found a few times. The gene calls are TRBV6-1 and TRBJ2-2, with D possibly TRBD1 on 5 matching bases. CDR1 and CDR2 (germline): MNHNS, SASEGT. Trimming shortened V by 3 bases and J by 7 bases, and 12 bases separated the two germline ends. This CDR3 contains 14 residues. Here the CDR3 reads CASSEIGAVGELFF. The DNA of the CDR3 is TGTGCCAGCAGTGAGATAGGGGCCGTCGGGGAGCTGTTTTTT.

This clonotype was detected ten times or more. The CDR3 loop is CASSPRGHSYEQYF. The CDR3 DNA sequence: TGTGCCAGCAGCCCGAGGGGACATAGTTACGAGCAGTACTTC. This chain connects TRBV7-2 to TRBJ2-7; tentative D call: TRBD1 (6 bases). Germline-derived CDR1 and CDR2 are SGHTA and FQGNSA. The CDR3 contains 14 residues. Trimming stripped 5 bases from V and 4 bases from J, with 15 bases between.

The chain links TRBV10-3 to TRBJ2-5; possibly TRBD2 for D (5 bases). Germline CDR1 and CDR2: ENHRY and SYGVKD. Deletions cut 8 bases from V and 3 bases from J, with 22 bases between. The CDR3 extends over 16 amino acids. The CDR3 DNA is TGTGCCATCGGCGACACTCACGATAGCGCCAAAGAGACCCAGTACTTC. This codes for CAIGDTHDSAKETQYF.

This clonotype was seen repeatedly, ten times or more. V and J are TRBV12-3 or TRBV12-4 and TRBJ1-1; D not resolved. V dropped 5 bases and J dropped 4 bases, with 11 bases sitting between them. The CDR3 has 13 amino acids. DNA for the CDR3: TGTGCCAGCAGTCCGCAGTTAAGCACTGAAGCTTTCTTT. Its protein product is CASSPQLSTEAFF.

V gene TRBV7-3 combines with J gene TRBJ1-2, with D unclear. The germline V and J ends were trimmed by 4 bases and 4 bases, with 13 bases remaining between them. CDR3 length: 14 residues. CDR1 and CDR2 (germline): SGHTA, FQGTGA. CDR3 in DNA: TGTGCCAGCAGCTCCCAGGCGGTCGCCTATGGCTACACCTTC. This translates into CASSSQAVAYGYTF.

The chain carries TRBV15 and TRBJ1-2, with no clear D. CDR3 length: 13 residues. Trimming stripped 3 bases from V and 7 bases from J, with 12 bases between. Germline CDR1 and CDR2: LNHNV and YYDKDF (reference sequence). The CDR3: CATSRDPLGGYTF. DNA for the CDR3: TGTGCCACCAGCAGGGACCCTTTGGGTGGCTACACCTTC.

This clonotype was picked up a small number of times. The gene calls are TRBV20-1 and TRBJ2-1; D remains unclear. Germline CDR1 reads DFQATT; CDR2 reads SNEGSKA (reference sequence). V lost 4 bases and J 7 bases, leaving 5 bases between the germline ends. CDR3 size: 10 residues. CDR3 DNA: TGCAGTGCTAATTTGAATGAGCAGTTCTTC. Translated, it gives CSANLNEQFF.

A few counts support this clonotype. This CDR3 reads CASSHRRFQETQYF. The CDR3 coding sequence is TGTGCCAGCAGCCATCGGCGATTCCAAGAGACCCAGTACTTC. The chain has TRBV7-6 and TRBJ2-5, with D hard to call. This CDR3 spans 14 amino acids. Trimming took 5 bases from V and 1 from J, leaving 11 bases between them. The germline V gene encodes CDR1 SGHVS and CDR2 FNYEAQ.

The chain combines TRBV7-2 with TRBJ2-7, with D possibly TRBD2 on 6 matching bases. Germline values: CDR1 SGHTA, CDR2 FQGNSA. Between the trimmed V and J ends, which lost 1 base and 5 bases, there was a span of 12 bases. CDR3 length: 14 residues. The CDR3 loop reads CASSLGRDSNEQYV. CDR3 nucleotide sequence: TGTGCCAGCAGCTTAGGGAGGGACTCGAACGAGCAGTACGTC.

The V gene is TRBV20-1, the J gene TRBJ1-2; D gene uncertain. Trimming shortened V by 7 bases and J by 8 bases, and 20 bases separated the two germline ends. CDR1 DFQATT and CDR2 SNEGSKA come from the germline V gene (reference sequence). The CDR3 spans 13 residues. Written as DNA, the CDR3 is TGCAGTGGCCGCCTCCAGGCAAGGAGCGGCTACACCTTC. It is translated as CSGRLQARSGYTF.

The CDR3 nucleotides are TGTGCTAGTGGTTTGAACACGAACACTGAAGCTTTCTTT. Translation: CASGLNTNTEAFF. The rearrangement links TRBV12-5 to TRBJ1-1; D gene uncertain. Trimming stripped 2 bases from V and 1 base from J, with 5 bases between. The CDR3 consists of 13 residues. Germline CDR1 and CDR2: LGHNT and FRNRAP. The whole variable domain, remainder taken from reference TRBV12-5 and TRBJ1-1, is DARVTQTPRHKVTEMGQEVTMRCQPILGHNTVFWYRQTMMQGLELLAYFRNRAPLDDSGMPKDRFSAEMPDATLATLKIQPSEPRDSAVYFCASGLNTNTEAFFGQGTRLTVV.

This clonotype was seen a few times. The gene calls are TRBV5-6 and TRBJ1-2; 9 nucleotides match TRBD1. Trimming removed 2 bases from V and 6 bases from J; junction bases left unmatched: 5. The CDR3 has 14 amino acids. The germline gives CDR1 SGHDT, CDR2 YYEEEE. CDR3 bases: TGTGCCAGCAGCTTAATACAGGGGGCGCATGGCTACACCTTC. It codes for CASSLIQGAHGYTF.

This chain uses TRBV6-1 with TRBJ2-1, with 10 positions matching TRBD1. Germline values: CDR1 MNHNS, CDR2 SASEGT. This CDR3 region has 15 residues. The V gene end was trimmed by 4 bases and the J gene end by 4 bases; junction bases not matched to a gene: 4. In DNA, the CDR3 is TGTGCCAGCAGTGCGCCGGGACAGGGGTACAATGAGCAGTTCTTC. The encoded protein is CASSAPGQGYNEQFF.

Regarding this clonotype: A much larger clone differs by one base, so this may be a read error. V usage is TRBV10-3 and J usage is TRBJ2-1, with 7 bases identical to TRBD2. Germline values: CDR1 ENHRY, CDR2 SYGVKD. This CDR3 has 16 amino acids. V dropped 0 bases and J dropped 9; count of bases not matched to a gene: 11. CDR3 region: CAISESLSGTAGEQFF. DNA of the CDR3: TGTGCCATCAGTGAGTCCCTAAGCGGGACGGCCGGTGAGCAGTTCTTC.

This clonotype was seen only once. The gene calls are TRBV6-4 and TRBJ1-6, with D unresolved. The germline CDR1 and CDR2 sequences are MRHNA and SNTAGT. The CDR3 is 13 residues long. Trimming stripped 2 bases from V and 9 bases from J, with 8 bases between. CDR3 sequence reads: CASSDRPSSPLHF. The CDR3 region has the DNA TGTGCCAGCAGTGACAGACCCAGTTCACCCCTCCACTTT.

The CDR3 loop is CASSPTSGTPAETQYF. DNA of the CDR3: TGTGCCAGCAGCCCAACTAGCGGGACGCCGGCGGAGACCCAGTACTTC. This sequence joins TRBV11-2 and TRBJ2-5, with TRBD2 identical over 10 bases. V lost 5 bases to trimming and J lost 5 bases; unmatched junction nucleotides: 11. From germline, CDR1 is SGHAT and CDR2 FQNNGV. The CDR3 spans 16 residues.

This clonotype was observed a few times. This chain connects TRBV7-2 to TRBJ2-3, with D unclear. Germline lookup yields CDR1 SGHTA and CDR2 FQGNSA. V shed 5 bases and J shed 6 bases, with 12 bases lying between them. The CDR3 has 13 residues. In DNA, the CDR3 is TGTGCCAGCAGCCCGCTCGCCGGGGATACGCAGTATTTT. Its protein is CASSPLAGDTQYF.

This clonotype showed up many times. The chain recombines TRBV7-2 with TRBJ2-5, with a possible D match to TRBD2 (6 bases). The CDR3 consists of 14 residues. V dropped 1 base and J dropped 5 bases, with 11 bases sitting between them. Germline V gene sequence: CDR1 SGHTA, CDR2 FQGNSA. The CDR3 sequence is CASSLGGVRETQYF. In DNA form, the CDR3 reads TGTGCCAGCAGCTTAGGCGGGGTGCGGGAGACCCAGTACTTC.

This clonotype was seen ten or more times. In DNA form, the CDR3 reads TGTGCCAGCAGTTCTCCACCGACAGGGACCCAGCCCCAGCATTTT. It encodes CASSSPPTGTQPQHF. The J gene is TRBJ1-5, the V gene TRBV28, with 7 nucleotides matching TRBD1. The V gene end was trimmed by 4 bases and the J gene end by 7 bases; junction bases not matched to a gene: 10. This CDR3 spans 15 amino acids. Germline assignment: CDR1 MDHEN and CDR2 SYDVKM.

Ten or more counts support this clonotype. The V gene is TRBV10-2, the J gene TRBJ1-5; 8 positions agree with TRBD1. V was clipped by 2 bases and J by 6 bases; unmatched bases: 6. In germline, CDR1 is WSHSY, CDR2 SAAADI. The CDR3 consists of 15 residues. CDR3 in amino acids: CASSETQGAGQPQHF. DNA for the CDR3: TGCGCCAGCAGTGAGACCCAGGGGGCAGGTCAGCCCCAGCATTTT.

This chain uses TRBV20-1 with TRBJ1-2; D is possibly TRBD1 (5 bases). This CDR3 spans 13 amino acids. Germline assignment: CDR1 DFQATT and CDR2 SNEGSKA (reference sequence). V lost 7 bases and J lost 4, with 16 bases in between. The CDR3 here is CSGGADPVYGYTF. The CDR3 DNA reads TGCAGTGGAGGGGCAGACCCAGTCTATGGCTACACCTTC.

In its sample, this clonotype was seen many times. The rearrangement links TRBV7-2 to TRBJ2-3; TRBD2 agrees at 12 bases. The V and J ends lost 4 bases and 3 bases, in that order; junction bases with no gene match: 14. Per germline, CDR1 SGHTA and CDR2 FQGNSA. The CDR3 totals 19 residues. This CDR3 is CASSSRFTSGRSRTDTQYF. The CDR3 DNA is TGTGCCAGCAGCTCCCGATTTACTAGCGGGAGGAGCCGAACAGATACGCAGTATTTT.

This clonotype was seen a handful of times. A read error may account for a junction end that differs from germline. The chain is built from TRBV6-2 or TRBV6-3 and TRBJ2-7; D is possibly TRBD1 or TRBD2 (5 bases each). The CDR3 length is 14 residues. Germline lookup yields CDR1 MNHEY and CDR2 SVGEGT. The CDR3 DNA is TGTGCCAGCAGTTACCAGCGGACATTGAGCGAGAAGTACTTC. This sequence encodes CASSYQRTLSEKYF.

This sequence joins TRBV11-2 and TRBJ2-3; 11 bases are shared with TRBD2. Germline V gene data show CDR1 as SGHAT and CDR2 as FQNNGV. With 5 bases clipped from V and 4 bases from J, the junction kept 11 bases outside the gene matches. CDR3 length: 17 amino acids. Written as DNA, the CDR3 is TGTGCCAGCAGCCCGCGGCTAGCGGGGGGCCAACCAGATACGCAGTATTTT. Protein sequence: CASSPRLAGGQPDTQYF.

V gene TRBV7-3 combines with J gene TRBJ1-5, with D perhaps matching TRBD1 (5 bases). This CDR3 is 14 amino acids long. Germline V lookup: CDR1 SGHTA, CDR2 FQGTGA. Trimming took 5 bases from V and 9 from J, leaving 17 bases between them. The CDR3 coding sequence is TGTGCCAGCAGCCCGGACACCATCCCGGGGCCCCAGCATTTT. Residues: CASSPDTIPGPQHF.

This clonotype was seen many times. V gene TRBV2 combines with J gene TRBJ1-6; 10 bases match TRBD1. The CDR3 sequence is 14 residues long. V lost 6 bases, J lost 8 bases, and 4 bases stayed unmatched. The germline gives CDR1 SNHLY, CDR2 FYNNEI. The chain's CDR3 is CASRNGTGDSPLHF. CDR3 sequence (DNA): TGTGCCAGCAGGAATGGGACAGGGGATTCACCCCTCCACTTT. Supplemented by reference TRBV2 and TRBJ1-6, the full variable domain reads EPEVTQTPSHQVTQMGQEVILRCVPISNHLYFYWYRQILGQKVEFLVSFYNNEISEKSEIFDDQFSVERPDGSNFTLKIRSTKLEDSAMYFCASRNGTGDSPLHFGNGTRLTVT.

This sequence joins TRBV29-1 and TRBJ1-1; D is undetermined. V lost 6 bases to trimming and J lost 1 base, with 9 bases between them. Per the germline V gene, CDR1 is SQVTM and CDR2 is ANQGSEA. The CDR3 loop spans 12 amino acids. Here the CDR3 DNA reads TGCAGCGTCGGTCTCGGGAACACTGAAGCTTTCTTT. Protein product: CSVGLGNTEAFF.

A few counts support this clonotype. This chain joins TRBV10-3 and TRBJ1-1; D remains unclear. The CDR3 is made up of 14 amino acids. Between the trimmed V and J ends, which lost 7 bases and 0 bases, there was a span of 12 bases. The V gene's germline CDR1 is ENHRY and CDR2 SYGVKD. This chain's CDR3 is CAINSPNMNTEAFF. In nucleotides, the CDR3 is TGTGCCATCAATAGCCCGAATATGAACACTGAAGCTTTCTTT.